The present T cell receptor beta chain was sequenced within a study of somatic mutations in cytotoxic T cells in rheumatoid arthritis. Libraries were prepared by immunoSEQ multiplex PCR; TCRdb keeps only in-frame clonotypes and omits some of them. The data hold more than 9,000 clones, with nearly 80% observed a single time. Broader study findings: No age-related increase in CD8+ clonality was seen in healthy controls, but one was seen in rheumatoid arthritis patients.

Of note for this clone: The antigen remains unidentified.

Sequences were obtained from CD8+ T cells sorted from blood. The source of this sequence is an adult with rheumatoid arthritis.

The CDR3 loop is CAITQRIGLAGGTTYEQYF. As DNA, the CDR3 is TGTGCCATCACCCAGAGGATAGGACTAGCGGGAGGGACGACCTACGAGCAGTACTTC. The gene calls are TRBV10-3 and TRBJ2-7; 15 nucleotides agree with TRBD2. Trimming took 7 bases from V and 2 from J; bases not matched to a gene: 15. The V gene's germline CDR1 is ENHRY and CDR2 SYGVKD. This CDR3 region has 19 residues.